This entry features one T cell receptor (beta chain) sequence. This specimen comes from a study of human T cells and chemical hapten exposure. Study-level background: The sensitizing agent was 2% DPC, placed on roughly 2 cm by roughly 2 cm of upper inner arm skin.

Noted time point: patch test 2, 6 weeks after DPC sensitization. Regarding treatment: therapeutic diphenylcyclopropenone sensitization with weekly scalp DPC. V dropped 1 base and J dropped 1 base, with 10 bases sitting between them. This CDR3 comprises 15 residues. Looked up from germline, CDR1 is LGHNA and CDR2 is YSLEER. Separate cDNA molecules received unique molecular identifiers, which the library attached to them. TCRdb analysed the RACE reads with MiXCR anew, one entry per CDR3 protein. The repertoire consists of about 140,000 distinct CDR3 sequences, with 12% occurring once and the leading ten covering under 1.5%.

The chain combines TRBV4-3 with TRBJ2-5; possible D gene TRBD2, 6 bases. This receptor was obtained from a woman aged 45-59 years with alopecia areata. Some clones in this sample may be carry-over from other donors' samples. This specimen consisted of whole blood, obtained in connection with sensitization to the hapten diphenylcyclopropenone (DPC). The CDR3 is CASSQVAGFQETQYF. As DNA, the CDR3 is TGCGCCAGCAGCCAAGTTGCGGGGTTCCAAGAGACCCAGTACTTC.